Below, 10 T cell receptor beta chains from the same sample are listed, as sequenced in a study of T-cell memory formation after mild COVID-19. TCRdb reanalysed the 5' RACE reads using MiXCR and keeps one entry per CDR3 protein. The sample records hundreds of thousands of distinct CDR3 sequences, about 18% being singletons. The sequenced material came from PBMCs or a T cell subset sorted from them (not recorded which). These receptor sequences come from an adult woman who had mild COVID-19 (a few samples of this study predate the infection). Cell type and time point are not known.

This clonotype showed up just a few times. The chain has TRBV12-3 or TRBV12-4 and TRBJ2-2; D perhaps matches TRBD2 (7 bases). V was pared by 3 bases and J by 5 bases, with 13 bases between. This CDR3 is built from 15 residues. The CDR3 DNA is TGTGCCAGCAGTTTCGGGGGGCTGTTGACCGGGGAGCTGTTTTTT. Translating it yields CASSFGGLLTGELFF.

This clonotype has more than one count but fewer than ten. The chain couples TRBV6-1 to TRBJ1-1, with D possibly matching TRBD1 (5 bases). The CDR3 loop spans 13 amino acids. Germline CDR1 reads MNHNS; CDR2 reads SASEGT. Trimming shortened V by 6 bases and J by 4 bases, and 12 bases separated the two germline ends. CDR3 amino acids: CASSTLRGTEAFF. The CDR3 bases are TGTGCCAGCAGCACGTTAAGGGGCACTGAAGCTTTCTTT.

The chain couples TRBV5-5 to TRBJ2-7; TRBD1 matches 8 bases. V shed 4 bases, J shed 0 bases, and the junction held 6 bases outside the gene matches. The CDR3 is 15 residues long. Germline V gene sequence: CDR1 SGHKS, CDR2 YYEKEE (reference sequence). This chain's CDR3 is CASSRDRRVSYEQYF. Here the CDR3 DNA reads TGTGCCAGCAGCCGGGACAGGAGAGTCTCCTACGAGCAGTACTTC.

In this sample, this clonotype turned up a few times. This chain uses TRBV24-1 with TRBJ2-3, with D possibly TRBD2 on 7 matching bases. This CDR3 has 16 residues. Germline V gene lookup returns CDR1 KGHDR and CDR2 SFDVKD. The V end lost 8 bases, the J end lost 2 bases, and 19 bases lay between the germline ends. CDR3 DNA sequence: TGTGCCACCAACGCGGGGGCCGACACAACCACAGATACGCAGTATTTT. Encoded protein: CATNAGADTTTDTQYF.

This clonotype came up a few times. V usage is TRBV5-1 and J usage is TRBJ2-3, with D perhaps assigned TRBD1 or TRBD2 (5 bases each). CDR3 length equals 14 residues. V was trimmed by 7 bases and J by 1 base, leaving 13 bases between them. CDR1 and CDR2 (germline): SGHRS, YFSETQ. For the CDR3, the DNA is TGCGCCAGCCGTTCGAGGGGAGGCACAGATACGCAGTATTTT. Its protein product is CASRSRGGTDTQYF.

The chain joins TRBV5-1 to TRBJ2-3, with D possibly TRBD1 on 6 matching bases. The germline V and J ends were trimmed by 4 bases and 2 bases, with 17 bases remaining between them. This CDR3 contains 16 residues. The V gene's germline CDR1 is SGHRS and CDR2 YFSETQ. The CDR3 sequence: CASSRMGAGATDTQYF. The CDR3 DNA follows: TGCGCCAGCAGCCGGATGGGGGCCGGGGCCACAGATACGCAGTATTTT.

This clonotype has a count of ten or more. The CDR3 sequence: CASSGGQLSLGMNTEAFF. DNA of the CDR3: TGCGCCAGCAGCGGGGGACAGCTCTCTTTAGGGATGAACACTGAAGCTTTCTTT. V and J are TRBV5-1 and TRBJ1-1; 7 bases match TRBD1. Per the germline V gene, CDR1 is SGHRS and CDR2 is YFSETQ. The trim removed 4 bases at V and 0 bases at J, leaving 15 bases unmatched. The CDR3 extends over 18 amino acids. The full variable domain, in which reference TRBV5-1 and TRBJ1-1 provide the parts outside the CDR3, is KAGVTQTPRYLIKTRGQQVTLSCSPISGHRSVSWYQQTPGQGLQFLFEYFSETQRNKGNFPGRFSGRQFSNSRSEMNVSTLELGDSALYLCASSGGQLSLGMNTEAFFGQGTRLTVV.

The chain recombines TRBV3-1 with TRBJ2-5, with TRBD2 as a possible D gene (5 bases). The germline V gene encodes CDR1 LGHDT and CDR2 YNNKEL (reference sequence). CDR3 length equals 12 residues. The V and J ends lost 8 bases and 9 bases respectively, with 16 bases between them. The CDR3, as DNA: TGTGCCAGCCGGACTCCGGGGTTGGCCCAGTACTTC. Amino acid sequence: CASRTPGLAQYF.

The chain couples TRBV18 to TRBJ2-1; 11 positions agree with TRBD2. Germline values: CDR1 KGHSH, CDR2 LQKENI. The J segment lost 4 bases and the V segment lost 3 bases, leaving 5 bases of the junction unmatched. CDR3 length: 16 amino acids. The CDR3 loop reads CASSPASGGTYNEQFF. CDR3 sequence (DNA): TGTGCCAGCTCACCCGCTAGCGGGGGGACATACAATGAGCAGTTCTTC.

The CDR3 DNA is TGCAGTGCTATTGGACTAGCGGGGGCGGGTAGCCAAGAGACCCAGTACTTC. This gives the protein CSAIGLAGAGSQETQYF. This chain joins TRBV20-1 and TRBJ2-5; 13 bases agree with TRBD2. The germline CDR1 and CDR2 sequences are DFQATT and SNEGSKA (reference sequence). V trimming: 4 bases; J trimming: 1 base; junction bases outside the gene matches: 9. This CDR3 is 17 amino acids long.